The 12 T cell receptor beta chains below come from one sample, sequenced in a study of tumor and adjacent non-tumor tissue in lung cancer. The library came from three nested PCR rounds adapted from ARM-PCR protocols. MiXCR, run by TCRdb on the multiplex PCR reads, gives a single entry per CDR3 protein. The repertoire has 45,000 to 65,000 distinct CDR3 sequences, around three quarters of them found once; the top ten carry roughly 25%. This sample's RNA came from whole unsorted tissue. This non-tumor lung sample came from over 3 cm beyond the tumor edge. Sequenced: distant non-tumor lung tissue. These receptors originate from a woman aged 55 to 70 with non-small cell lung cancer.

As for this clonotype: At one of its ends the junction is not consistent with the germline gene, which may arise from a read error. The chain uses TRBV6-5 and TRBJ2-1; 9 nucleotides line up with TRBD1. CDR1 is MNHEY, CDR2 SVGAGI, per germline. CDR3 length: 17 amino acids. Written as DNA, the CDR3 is TGTGTCAGCAGTCCCTCGGGCTTGGGACAGGGAAACCGTGAGCAGTCCTTC. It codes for CVSSPSGLGQGNREQSF.

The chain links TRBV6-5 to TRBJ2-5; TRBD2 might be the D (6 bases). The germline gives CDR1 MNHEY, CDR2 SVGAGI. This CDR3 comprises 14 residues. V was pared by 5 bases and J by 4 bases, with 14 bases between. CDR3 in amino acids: CASSAPGEVETQYF. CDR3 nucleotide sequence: TGTGCCAGCAGTGCCCCGGGGGAGGTAGAGACCCAGTACTTC.

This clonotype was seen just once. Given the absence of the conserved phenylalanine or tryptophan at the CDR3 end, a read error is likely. CDR3 sequence: CASSQYRAGPSSGDTIYY. The CDR3, as DNA: TGCGCCAGCAGCCAATATCGGGCGGGACCGAGCTCTGGAGACACCATATATTAT. The chain uses TRBV4-1 and TRBJ1-3, with D tentatively TRBD1 (5 bases). The germline V gene has CDR1 MGHRA and CDR2 YSYEKL. The CDR3 contains 18 residues.

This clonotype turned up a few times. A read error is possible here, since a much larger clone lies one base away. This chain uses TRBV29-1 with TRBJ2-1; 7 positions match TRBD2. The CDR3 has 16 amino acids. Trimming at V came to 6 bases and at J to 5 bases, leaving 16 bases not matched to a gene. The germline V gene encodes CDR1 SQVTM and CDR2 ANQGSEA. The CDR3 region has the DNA TGCAGCGTGGGGGGGGTTCCCCTGAGATCCCACAATGAGCAGTTCTTC. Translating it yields CSVGGVPLRSHNEQFF.

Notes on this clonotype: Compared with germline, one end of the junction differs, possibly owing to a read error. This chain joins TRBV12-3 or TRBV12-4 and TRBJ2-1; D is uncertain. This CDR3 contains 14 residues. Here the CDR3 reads CPSSLRALSNEQFF. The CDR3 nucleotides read TGTCCCAGTAGTTTAAGGGCTTTGTCCAATGAGCAGTTCTTC.

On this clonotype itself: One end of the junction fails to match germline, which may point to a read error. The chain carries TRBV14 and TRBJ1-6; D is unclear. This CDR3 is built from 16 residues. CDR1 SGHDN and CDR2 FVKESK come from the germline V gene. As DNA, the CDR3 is TGTGCCAGCAGCCAAGAAGGGAGGGTGTATAATTCACCCCTCCACTTC. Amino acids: CASSQEGRVYNSPLHF.

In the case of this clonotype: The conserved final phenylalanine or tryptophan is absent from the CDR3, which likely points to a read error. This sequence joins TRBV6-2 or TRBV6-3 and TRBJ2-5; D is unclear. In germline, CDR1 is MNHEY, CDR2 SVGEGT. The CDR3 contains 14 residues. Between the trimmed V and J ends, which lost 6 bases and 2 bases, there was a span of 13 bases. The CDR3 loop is CASRWSNQQETQYL. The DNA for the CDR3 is TGTGCCAGCAGGTGGAGTAATCAACAAGAGACCCAGTACCTC.

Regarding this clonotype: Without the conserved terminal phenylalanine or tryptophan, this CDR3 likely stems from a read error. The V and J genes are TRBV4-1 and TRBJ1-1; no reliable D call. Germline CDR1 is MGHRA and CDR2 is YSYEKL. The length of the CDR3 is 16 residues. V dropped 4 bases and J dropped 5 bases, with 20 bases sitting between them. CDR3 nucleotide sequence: TGCGCCAGCAGCCTCCCGTTGGGAAGGGCCGCAACTGAAGCTTTCGTT. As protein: CASSLPLGRAATEAFV.

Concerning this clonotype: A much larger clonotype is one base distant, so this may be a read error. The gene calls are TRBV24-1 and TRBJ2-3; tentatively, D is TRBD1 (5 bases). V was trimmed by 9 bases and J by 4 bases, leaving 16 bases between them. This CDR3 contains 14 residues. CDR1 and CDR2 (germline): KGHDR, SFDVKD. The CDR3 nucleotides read TGTGCCACCCGACCTGTTGACAGTTCAGATACGCAGTATTTT. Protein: CATRPVDSSDTQYF.

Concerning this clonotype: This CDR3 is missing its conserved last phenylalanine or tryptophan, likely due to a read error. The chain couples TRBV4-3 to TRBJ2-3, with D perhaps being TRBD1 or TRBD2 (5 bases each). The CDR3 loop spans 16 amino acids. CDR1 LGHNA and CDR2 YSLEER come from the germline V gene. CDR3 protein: CASSQGAGSVTDTQYL. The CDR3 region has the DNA TGTGCCAGCAGCCAAGGGGCAGGGAGCGTCACAGATACGCAGTATTTG.

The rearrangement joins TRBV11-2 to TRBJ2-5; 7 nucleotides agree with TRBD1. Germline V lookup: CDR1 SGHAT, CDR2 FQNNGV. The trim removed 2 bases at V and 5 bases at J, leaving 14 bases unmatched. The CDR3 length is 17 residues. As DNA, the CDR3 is TGTGCCAGCAGCTTACCGAGGACAGGAAGGGTAGACGAGACCCAGTACTTC. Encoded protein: CASSLPRTGRVDETQYF.

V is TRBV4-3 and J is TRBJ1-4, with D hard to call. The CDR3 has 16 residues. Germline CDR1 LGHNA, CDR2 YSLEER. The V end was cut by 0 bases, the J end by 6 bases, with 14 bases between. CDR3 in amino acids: CASSQDAWVTDEKLFF. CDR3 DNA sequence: TGCGCCAGCAGCCAAGATGCGTGGGTGACTGATGAAAAACTGTTTTTT.